The source of this TCR beta chain is a study of blood T cell repertoires in COVID-19 (dated by TCRdb to about 2020). Notes on the research overall: Samples covering the acute and convalescent phases of COVID-19 were provided by collaborators in the United States, Italy and Spain. The material from the prospective study consisted of cDNA or gDNA derived from T cells, B-cell-depleted T cells, or PBMCs. Deeply sampled blood TCRbeta repertoires from subjects exposed to, actively infected with, or recovered from COVID-19 were included in the dataset. A freely available public database, intended as a resource for researchers studying the immune response to SARS-CoV-2, is where the repertoires were released. The samples were drawn from the first 160 participants of the ongoing ImmuneRACE study and from 950 to 1,500 subjects provided by 6 global collaborators. A de-identified subject ID, COVID-19 status, age in years and sex were almost always included in the sample metadata. HLA class I and class II types, where available, came from metadata supplied by the sample provider rather than from assay-based typing. Study-wide findings and limitations: How much clinical and demographic metadata was included differed by source and by participant, and the metadata was provided uncurated.

The immunoSEQ Assay, a bias-controlled multiplex PCR, was used to amplify TCRbeta CDR3 regions from genomic DNA. On the study's bioinformatics: The number of nucleated cells in each sample was estimated by amplification of reference gene primers within the assay. To quantify the absolute abundance of each unique TCRbeta CDR3 rearrangement, sequence reads were collapsed and filtered. For each sample, productive Simpson clonality was calculated as the square root of Simpson's diversity index across productive rearrangements. The table was pulled from immuneACCESS by TCRdb, which kept in-frame rearrangements only. Such tables lose some clones; where checked, under half of the loss comes from unresolved V genes, and the rest has no known cause. V and J calls and clone size come straight from that table; D and trimming were deduced from the DNA. Present in this sample are around 300,000 clones, approximately 81% of which were seen just once. The biggest ten clones account for 2.5% of the sample.

Enrolling through a virtual design, the prospective study's participants ranged in age from about 18 to 89 years and lived across roughly 23 United States geographic areas. Cohort assignment in the prospective study relied on participant-reported clinical history from a screening survey and a study questionnaire. Recovered participants in ImmuneRACE Cohort 3 were defined by two consecutive negative NP/OP PCR tests, clearance by a healthcare professional, or resolution of symptoms. In the prospective study, mobile phlebotomists collected whole blood, serum and a nasopharyngeal or oropharyngeal swab from each participant. Participants in the prospective study had the option to provide additional blood draws and questionnaires over a roughly two-month period. Before DNA extraction, blood samples from the prospective study were shipped at room temperature or frozen. Notes on this clone: Its binding antigen is unknown. Base-call qualities are not available, and no considerably larger clone is one nucleotide away.

Including cysteine and phenylalanine, the CDR3 has 12 amino acids. The entry retains the CDR3 DNA only, 36 bases that are in frame from base 1. The V end gives up 5 bases and the J end 7 bases, leaving 1 base in the junction not matched to a gene. As encoded in the germline V gene, CDR1 is KGHDR while CDR2 is SFDVKD. The chain employs TRBV24-1 and TRBJ2-1; 7 of the junction bases match TRBD1. What was sequenced was PBMCs or T cells enriched from blood (not recorded which). The sequence was collected from a woman between 45 and 65 years old who had recovered from COVID-19. Read as DNA, the sequence is TGTGCCACCAGTGGACAGGGAAATGAGCAGTTCTTC. This codes for CATSGQGNEQFF.